Listed here are 8 T cell receptor beta chains from one sample, sequenced in a study of T cells after yellow fever vaccination. TCRdb called the 5' RACE reads again in MiXCR, with one record for every CDR3 protein. The data contain 450,000 to 600,000 distinct CDR3 sequences, less than 15% of them singletons. This specimen was PBMCs, taken on the day of the yellow fever booster vaccination. Receptors originate from a man aged 25 to 40 who received the YFV17D yellow fever vaccine.

There are a few counts of this clonotype. The V and J genes are TRBV20-1 and TRBJ1-2; the match to TRBD1 covers 11 bases. CDR3 length: 14 amino acids. Germline CDR1 and CDR2: DFQATT and SNEGSKA (reference sequence). The V and J ends lost 3 bases and 7 bases, in that order; junction bases with no gene match: 7. CDR3 protein: CSASRGQGALGYTF. DNA of the CDR3: TGCAGTGCTAGTCGTGGACAGGGGGCGCTTGGCTACACCTTC.

In its sample, this clonotype was seen many times. This sequence joins TRBV20-1 and TRBJ2-7; 9 nucleotides align to TRBD2. CDR1 is DFQATT, CDR2 SNEGSKA, per germline (reference sequence). Trimming at V came to 7 bases and at J to 4 bases, leaving 8 bases not matched to a gene. This CDR3 contains 13 residues. CDR3 region: CSGVAGEVYEQYF. DNA of the CDR3: TGCAGTGGCGTAGCGGGAGAGGTTTACGAGCAGTACTTC.

The table lists this clonotype with a few counts. CDR3 DNA sequence: TGTGCCAGCAGCCTACTGCGCCTCAATTCACCCCTCCACTTT. Translated: CASSLLRLNSPLHF. The chain has TRBV6-1 and TRBJ1-6, with D unclear. Germline V CDR1 and CDR2: MNHNS, SASEGT. This CDR3 spans 14 amino acids. Trimming left V 6 bases short and J 7 bases short, with 13 bases between.

The chain recombines TRBV20-1 with TRBJ2-3; 9 bases align to TRBD1. J gave up 1 base and V 3 bases, and 5 bases lay outside the gene matches. The CDR3 spans 15 residues. CDR1 and CDR2 (germline): DFQATT, SNEGSKA (reference sequence). The CDR3 nucleotides are TGCAGTGCTAGCCTACAGGGGGCAGGCACAGATACGCAGTATTTT. The encoded protein is CSASLQGAGTDTQYF.

Only a few counts were recorded for this clonotype. This sequence joins TRBV29-1 and TRBJ2-1, with D tentatively TRBD1 or TRBD2 (5 bases each). The CDR3 is 16 amino acids. Germline assignment: CDR1 SQVTM and CDR2 ANQGSEA. V was trimmed by 6 bases and J by 0 bases, leaving 18 bases between them. The DNA for the CDR3 is TGCAGCGTCGTCACTTCGGGGCCCTCCTCCTACAATGAGCAGTTCTTC. Translation: CSVVTSGPSSYNEQFF.

As regards this clonotype: A read error may account for a junction end that differs from germline. The chain joins TRBV6-2 or TRBV6-3 to TRBJ1-4; D call uncertain. The CDR3 consists of 13 residues. Per germline, CDR1 MNHEY and CDR2 SVGEGT. CDR3 residues: CASSNTRAENLFF. The CDR3, as DNA: TGTGCCAGCTCGAACACTCGGGCGGAAAATCTGTTTTTT.

J is TRBJ2-7 and V is TRBV6-1, with 7 positions matching TRBD2. The CDR3 is 17 residues long. The junction had 15 bases not matched to a gene; V was cut back by 6 bases and J by 1 base. Germline V gene lookup returns CDR1 MNHNS and CDR2 SASEGT. The CDR3 protein is CASRPGRWSGISYEQYF. In DNA form, the CDR3 reads TGTGCCAGCAGGCCGGGCCGTTGGAGCGGGATATCCTACGAGCAGTACTTC.

In this sample, this clonotype turned up many times. J is TRBJ2-7 and V is TRBV19; TRBD1 matches at 10 bases. V gave up 5 bases and J gave up 5 bases; unmatched junction bases: 9. This CDR3 spans 15 amino acids. The germline CDR1 and CDR2 sequences are LNHDA and SQIVND (reference sequence). The chain's CDR3 is CASSASTGGRDEQYF. As DNA, the CDR3 is TGTGCCAGTAGTGCTTCGACAGGGGGCCGCGACGAGCAGTACTTC. Full variable domain (missing parts from reference TRBV19 and TRBJ2-7): DGGITQSPKYLFRKEGQNVTLSCEQNLNHDAMYWYRQDPGQGLRLIYYSQIVNDFQKGDIAEGYSVSREKKESFPLTVTSAQKNPTAFYLCASSASTGGRDEQYFGPGTRLTVT.